The sequence of this TCR beta chain was determined in a study of blood T cell repertoires in COVID-19. Study at large: Whether acute or convalescent, the COVID-19 samples came from the United States, Italy and Spain. T cells, B-cell-depleted T cells, or PBMCs supplied cDNA or gDNA.

In the source study's methods: Reference gene primer amplification gave nucleated cell count estimates. Data came from immunoSEQ multiplex PCR; TCRdb stores just in-frame clones and leaves some out. V, J and clone size are those of that table, while D and trimming were read from the DNA. The table includes 37,000 or so clones, more than 75% detected once. Sequencing was performed on peripheral blood. This receptor was obtained from a man between 65 and 79 years old with acute or convalescent COVID-19.

This CDR3 reads CASGWAGITDTQYF. CDR3 nucleotides: TGTGCCAGCGGGTGGGCGGGGATCACAGATACGCAGTATTTT. The genes are TRBV5-4 and TRBJ2-3, with D perhaps matching TRBD2 (6 bases). The V gene lost 7 bases and the J gene lost 2 bases, with 14 bases spanning the gap. The CDR3 is 14 amino acids. CDR1 SGHNT and CDR2 YYREEE come from the germline V gene (reference sequence).